This T cell receptor (beta chain) came from a study of CD8+ T cells in alopecia areata. Per germline, CDR1 LNHDA and CDR2 SQIVND (reference sequence). The CDR3 totals 13 residues. V lost 6 bases to trimming and J lost 5 bases; unmatched junction nucleotides: 2. Once RNA had been extracted, it was reverse transcribed into cDNA to act as the sequencing template. TCRdb's copy holds only in-frame clones and misses some; the assay was immunoSEQ multiplex PCR. The table has around 97,000 clones, around 60% seen once. A FACSAria was used to sort CD4+ and CD8+ T cells. These cells came from PBMCs. The sequenced sample was CD4+ T cells sorted from blood. The clonotype comes from a human donor in good health. V gene TRBV19 combines with J gene TRBJ1-1, with 11 nucleotides matching TRBD1. CDR3 sequence (DNA): TGTGCCAGTAGCTGGGACAGGGGGACTGAAGCTTTCTTT. Its protein is CASSWDRGTEAFF.